Each of the 32 T cell receptor beta chains below was sequenced from the same sample in a study of early T cells in non-severe SARS-CoV-2 infection. Using its own MiXCR run on the 5' RACE reads, TCRdb lists one record per CDR3 protein. The sample holds more than 50,000 distinct CDR3 sequences, 9.1% seen once. Sequenced material: whole blood. Receptors were obtained from an adult who was a healthcare worker with PCR-confirmed SARS-CoV-2 infection or an uninfected control (not recorded which).

At least ten counts were recorded for this clonotype. V is TRBV20-1 and J is TRBJ2-1; 8 nucleotides align to TRBD2. The CDR3 totals 13 residues. Germline V CDR1 and CDR2: DFQATT, SNEGSKA (reference sequence). Trimming removed 6 bases from V and 3 bases from J; junction bases left unmatched: 4. This chain's CDR3 is CSAGGRIYNEQFF. Here the CDR3 DNA reads TGCAGTGCGGGCGGGAGGATCTACAATGAGCAGTTCTTC.

This clonotype was recorded many times. This chain uses TRBV27 with TRBJ2-7; D gene unclear. V was clipped by 2 bases and J by 0 bases, with 8 bases between them. Germline loops: CDR1 MNHEY, CDR2 SMNVEV (reference sequence). The CDR3 runs 14 residues. CDR3 protein: CASSLTRSSYEQYF. CDR3 sequence (DNA): TGTGCCAGCAGTTTAACGCGGAGCTCCTACGAGCAGTACTTC.

This clonotype was observed many times. V and J are TRBV20-1 and TRBJ2-7; TRBD2 aligns across 12 bases. The CDR3 is made up of 15 amino acids. CDR1 is DFQATT and CDR2 is SNEGSKA in the germline V gene (reference sequence). The ends lost 0 bases at V and 6 bases at J; junction bases unmatched: 6. The CDR3 loop reads CSAREASGGASEQYF. The CDR3, as DNA: TGCAGTGCTAGAGAAGCTAGCGGGGGGGCTAGCGAGCAGTACTTC.

Many counts were recorded for this clonotype. The CDR3 sequence: CASRPGTGLNYGYTF. CDR3 DNA: TGTGCCAGCAGACCGGGGACAGGGCTAAACTATGGCTACACCTTC. The chain carries TRBV12-3 or TRBV12-4 and TRBJ1-2, with 9 bases aligning to TRBD1. The CDR3 sequence is 15 residues long. V was clipped by 6 bases and J by 2 bases; unmatched bases: 7.

The table lists this clonotype with a few counts. A read error may explain this, as a much larger clone is one base away. V gene TRBV6-5 combines with J gene TRBJ1-2, with TRBD1 as a possible D gene (5 bases). Per the germline V gene, CDR1 is MNHEY and CDR2 is SVGAGI. This CDR3 has 14 residues. V lost 0 bases to trimming and J lost 3 bases, with 8 bases between them. The CDR3 nucleotides read TGTGCCAGCAGTTACTCGGCAGGGTACTATGGCTACACCTTC. Protein product: CASSYSAGYYGYTF.

This rearrangement joins TRBV20-1 to TRBJ2-1; D remains ambiguous. V was clipped by 7 bases and J by 0 bases, with 10 bases between them. Looked up from germline, CDR1 is DFQATT and CDR2 is SNEGSKA (reference sequence). The CDR3 loop spans 13 amino acids. DNA of the CDR3: TGCAGTGTCAAACAGAGCTCCTACAATGAGCAGTTCTTC. The encoded protein is CSVKQSSYNEQFF.

This clonotype was detected ten times or more. This chain connects TRBV5-1 to TRBJ2-1, with 11 bases lining up with TRBD2. V shed 4 bases and J 0 bases; nucleotides not matched to a gene: 9. Germline V gene data show CDR1 as SGHRS and CDR2 as YFSETQ. This CDR3 spans 18 amino acids. The CDR3 DNA follows: TGCGCCAGCAGCAGGTCACTAACTAGCGGGAGCTCCTACAATGAGCAGTTCTTC. Translation gives CASSRSLTSGSSYNEQFF.

This clonotype was detected ten times or more. The chain uses TRBV27 and TRBJ2-2; 10 bases agree with TRBD2. V gave up 2 bases and J gave up 1 base; unmatched junction bases: 7. This CDR3 contains 18 residues. Germline values: CDR1 MNHEY, CDR2 SMNVEV (reference sequence). The DNA of the CDR3 is TGTGCCAGCAGTTTAGGGCTAGCGGGGGCCTTGAACACCGGGGAGCTGTTTTTT. Translating gives CASSLGLAGALNTGELFF.

The chain recombines TRBV5-1 with TRBJ2-5; TRBD2 agrees at 10 bases. Germline V gives CDR1 SGHRS, CDR2 YFSETQ. V shed 3 bases and J 1 base; nucleotides not matched to a gene: 6. This CDR3 is built from 16 residues. CDR3 bases: TGCGCCAGCAGCTCCACACGACTAGCGGGCCAAGAGACCCAGTACTTC. Translation: CASSSTRLAGQETQYF.

This clonotype was seen repeatedly, ten times or more. J is TRBJ1-6 and V is TRBV11-2; 8 nucleotides line up with TRBD1. Trimming took 5 bases from V and 2 from J; bases not matched to a gene: 2. The V gene's germline CDR1 is SGHAT and CDR2 FQNNGV. CDR3 size: 15 residues. CDR3 residues: CASSQDRAYNSPLHF. The CDR3 DNA reads TGTGCCAGCAGCCAGGACAGGGCCTATAATTCACCCCTCCACTTT.

This clonotype occurred many times. The chain carries TRBV27 and TRBJ1-5; 9 bases line up with TRBD1. The CDR3 loop spans 15 amino acids. Germline assignment: CDR1 MNHEY and CDR2 SMNVEV (reference sequence). J lost 7 bases, V lost 3 bases, and 7 bases had no gene match. The CDR3 loop is CASSFGTGFNQPQHF. The CDR3 coding sequence is TGTGCCAGCAGTTTCGGGACAGGGTTTAACCAGCCCCAGCATTTT.

Many counts were recorded for this clonotype. CDR3 sequence (DNA): TGCAGTGTGAGTGGGGCGGCTGCTAACTATGGCTACACCTTC. As protein: CSVSGAAANYGYTF. The rearrangement uses TRBV20-1 and TRBJ1-2; a weak D match, TRBD1 (5 bases). Germline loops: CDR1 DFQATT, CDR2 SNEGSKA (reference sequence). The CDR3 is made up of 14 amino acids. V was shortened by 7 bases and J by 0 bases, with 15 bases between the two germline ends.

This clonotype has a count of ten or more. The V call is TRBV6-5, the J call TRBJ2-7, with D possibly called TRBD1 or TRBD2 (5 bases each). CDR3 size: 15 residues. Per germline, CDR1 MNHEY and CDR2 SVGAGI. Trimming pared 4 bases from V and 2 bases from J, leaving 15 bases between. CDR3 sequence (DNA): TGTGCCAGCAGTTTATCCGGGACGGATACCTACGAGCAGTACTTC. This sequence encodes CASSLSGTDTYEQYF.

This clonotype was counted between two and nine times. The chain combines TRBV27 with TRBJ2-7; D perhaps matches TRBD2 (5 bases). The CDR3 runs to 13 residues. Germline V CDR1 and CDR2: MNHEY, SMNVEV (reference sequence). The V and J ends lost 6 bases and 5 bases respectively, with 14 bases between them. Here the CDR3 reads CASSPSFGNEQYF. CDR3 bases: TGTGCCAGCAGCCCGTCATTCGGGAACGAGCAGTACTTC.

This clonotype came up many times. The rearrangement uses TRBV5-1 and TRBJ1-2; no definite D call. Per the germline V gene, CDR1 is SGHRS and CDR2 is YFSETQ. With 2 bases removed from V and 7 bases from J, the gap between germline ends came to 15 bases. The CDR3 consists of 14 residues. The chain's CDR3 is CASSLRERSGGYTF. The CDR3 DNA reads TGCGCCAGCAGCTTACGGGAGAGGAGTGGTGGCTACACCTTC.

This clonotype was recorded many times. Here the CDR3 omits its conserved ending phenylalanine or tryptophan, so a read error is the likely source. The DNA is omitted, as the CDR3 cannot be located on it reliably, and the CDR3 follows TCRdb's listing. The rearrangement uses TRBV11-2 and TRBJ2-7; the table's D call TRBD2 went unverified against the DNA. A total of 13 residues make up the CDR3, ends included. Germline lookup yields CDR1 SGHAT and CDR2 FQNNGV. The CDR3 protein is CASSPNRSASIRG.

This clonotype was seen at least ten times. V is TRBV20-1 and J is TRBJ2-2, with 9 bases identical to TRBD1. Germline-derived CDR1 and CDR2 are DFQATT and SNEGSKA (reference sequence). The V and J ends lost 5 bases and 7 bases, in that order; junction bases with no gene match: 5. This CDR3 is built from 13 residues. CDR3 residues: CSAPPGQGGELFF. Here the CDR3 DNA reads TGCAGTGCTCCGCCGGGACAGGGCGGGGAGCTGTTTTTT.

The table lists this clonotype with a few counts. The V call is TRBV5-6, the J call TRBJ1-1; 7 bases are a match to TRBD1. The germline gives CDR1 SGHDT, CDR2 YYEEEE. Trimming cost V 0 bases and J 5 bases; bases outside gene matches: 7. The CDR3 consists of 15 residues. The CDR3, as DNA: TGTGCCAGCAGCTTGGGGGCAGGGGGAAGAACTGAAGCTTTCTTT. It translates to CASSLGAGGRTEAFF.

This clonotype was seen repeatedly, ten times or more. This chain connects TRBV28 to TRBJ2-1; the D gene is possibly TRBD2 (6 bases). Per germline, CDR1 MDHEN and CDR2 SYDVKM. The V end lost 10 bases, the J end lost 2 bases, and 12 bases lay between the germline ends. The CDR3 extends over 13 amino acids. The CDR3 region has the DNA TGTGCCACCTACGGGGGACCCTACAATGAGCAGTTCTTC. Translating it yields CATYGGPYNEQFF.

This clonotype was counted between two and nine times. This chain links TRBV12-3 or TRBV12-4 with TRBJ2-6, with no clear D. Trimming shortened V by 2 bases and J by 2 bases, and 4 bases separated the two germline ends. The CDR3 has 14 amino acids. The CDR3 is CASSLTAGANVLTF. Written as DNA, the CDR3 is TGTGCCAGCAGTTTAACAGCTGGGGCCAACGTCCTGACTTTC.

As for this clonotype: This may come from a read error, since a much larger clone is one base off. This chain connects TRBV18 to TRBJ1-5, with a possible D match to TRBD1 (6 bases). Trimming took off 3 bases at V and 5 bases at J, with 11 bases between the two ends. Germline-derived CDR1 and CDR2 are KGHSH and LQKENI. The CDR3 extends over 14 amino acids. CDR3 sequence (DNA): TGTGCCAGCTCACCGCGGGGGGCAGATCAGCCCCAGCATTTT. Translation: CASSPRGADQPQHF.

The CDR3 region has the DNA TGTGCCAGCAGCCAAGATCAAGGTTCACCCCTCCACTTT. It is translated as CASSQDQGSPLHF. This chain links TRBV3-1 with TRBJ1-6; D is unclear. CDR1 is LGHDT and CDR2 is YNNKEL in the germline V gene (reference sequence). The V end was cut by 0 bases, the J end by 9 bases, with 6 bases between. The CDR3 contains 13 residues.

This clonotype was counted many times. V gene TRBV6-2 or TRBV6-3 combines with J gene TRBJ1-4, with D possibly TRBD1 on 5 matching bases. The CDR3 length is 12 residues. CDR1 is MNHEY and CDR2 is SVGEGT in the germline V gene. V gave up 6 bases and J gave up 7 bases, with 9 bases separating them. The DNA of the CDR3 is TGTGCCAGCAGCGGGGACGTTGAAAAACTGTTTTTT. This encodes CASSGDVEKLFF.

This clonotype was counted at least ten times. The rearrangement joins TRBV7-2 to TRBJ2-1, with TRBD2 identical over 8 bases. V shed 4 bases and J 10 bases; nucleotides not matched to a gene: 12. CDR1 SGHTA and CDR2 FQGNSA come from the germline V gene. The CDR3 consists of 15 residues. The DNA for the CDR3 is TGTGCCAGCAGCTACCCCGGGACTAGGAGAGGCGAGCAGTTCTTC. Translation gives CASSYPGTRRGEQFF.

With regard to this clonotype: A much larger clone differs by one base, so this may be a read error. The CDR3 sequence: CASYLAGVSSYNEQYF. The CDR3 DNA sequence: TGTGCCAGCTATCTAGCGGGAGTGAGCTCCTACAATGAGCAGTACTTC. The genes are TRBV6-2 or TRBV6-3 and TRBJ2-1; TRBD2 agrees at 10 bases. The J call is in doubt because the DNA end fits TRBJ2-7 better. The germline V gene encodes CDR1 MNHEY and CDR2 SVGEGT. The length of the CDR3 is 16 residues.

This clonotype has more than one count but fewer than ten. The chain recombines TRBV2 with TRBJ1-1; 7 bases match TRBD1. Germline V gives CDR1 SNHLY, CDR2 FYNNEI. This CDR3 spans 13 amino acids. V lost 5 bases to trimming and J lost 11 bases; unmatched junction nucleotides: 11. CDR3 coding DNA: TGTGCCAGCAGTACCGGGACAGCCGCCCTTGCTTTCTTT. Amino acids: CASSTGTAALAFF. Full variable domain (outside the CDR3, taken from reference TRBV2 and TRBJ1-1): EPEVTQTPSHQVTQMGQEVILRCVPISNHLYFYWYRQILGQKVEFLVSFYNNEISEKSEIFDDQFSVERPDGSNFTLKIRSTKLEDSAMYFCASSTGTAALAFFGQGTRLTVV.

This clonotype was seen a few times. The chain employs TRBV7-2 and TRBJ1-2; the match to TRBD1 covers 7 bases. This CDR3 region has 14 residues. V was pared by 2 bases and J by 3 bases, with 3 bases of the junction left unmatched. In germline, CDR1 is SGHTA, CDR2 FQGNSA. CDR3 nucleotide sequence: TGTGCCAGCAGCTTAAGGGGGCAATACTATGGCTACACCTTC. Its protein is CASSLRGQYYGYTF.

The sample holds many counts of this clonotype. The chain uses TRBV7-8 and TRBJ1-5; D not certain. Looked up from germline, CDR1 is SGHVS and CDR2 is FQNEAQ. Trimming pared 1 base from V and 2 bases from J, leaving 3 bases between. The CDR3 spans 13 residues. The DNA for the CDR3 is TGTGCCAGCAGCTTAGTCCGCAATCAGCCCCAGCATTTT. Its protein is CASSLVRNQPQHF. Supplemented by reference TRBV7-8 and TRBJ1-5, the full variable domain reads GAGVSQSPRYKVAKRGQDVALRCDPISGHVSLFWYQQALGQGPEFLTYFQNEAQLDKSGLPSDRFFAERPEGSVSTLKIQRTQQEDSAVYLCASSLVRNQPQHFGDGTRLSIL.

This clonotype was counted many times. The chain recombines TRBV7-9 with TRBJ2-1; a possible D gene is TRBD1 (5 bases). CDR1 and CDR2 (germline): SEHNR, FQNEAQ (reference sequence). V dropped 1 base and J dropped 8 bases, with 18 bases sitting between them. CDR3 length equals 16 residues. The CDR3 sequence is CASSLGGVRVKDEQFF. Here the CDR3 DNA reads TGTGCCAGCAGCTTAGGTGGGGTCAGGGTGAAAGATGAGCAGTTCTTC. The full variable domain, rest sourced from reference TRBV7-9 and TRBJ2-1, is DTGVSQNPRHKITKRGQNVTFRCDPISEHNRLYWYRQTLGQGPEFLTYFQNEAQLEKSRLLSDRFSAERPKGSFSTLEIQRTEQGDSAMYLCASSLGGVRVKDEQFFGPGTRLTVL.

This clonotype was seen at least ten times. The chain carries TRBV7-8 and TRBJ1-2; no clear D. With 2 bases removed from V and 4 bases from J, the gap between germline ends came to 11 bases. The CDR3 has 14 residues. CDR1 and CDR2 from the germline V gene are SGHVS and FQNEAQ. The DNA of the CDR3 is TGTGCCAGCAGCTTATTAGACCAATTCTATGGCTACACCTTC. This codes for CASSLLDQFYGYTF.

In its sample, this clonotype was seen a few times. CDR3 nucleotides: TGTGCCATCAGGGAAACAGGGGTCGTTGGCGAAAAACTGTTTTTT. It encodes CAIRETGVVGEKLFF. The chain links TRBV10-3 to TRBJ1-4, with 7 bases that match TRBD1. With 6 bases clipped from V and 8 bases from J, the junction kept 12 bases outside the gene matches. The CDR3 runs 15 residues. In germline, CDR1 is ENHRY, CDR2 SYGVKD.

This clonotype occurred many times. The chain is built from TRBV12-3 or TRBV12-4 and TRBJ2-1; TRBD1 or TRBD2 may be the D gene (5 bases each). The CDR3 runs to 15 residues. V lost 1 base and J lost 8, with 15 bases in between. CDR3 nucleotide sequence: TGTGCCAGCAGTTTAGTAGACCTGGGGCGGGATGAGCAGTTCTTC. It encodes CASSLVDLGRDEQFF.